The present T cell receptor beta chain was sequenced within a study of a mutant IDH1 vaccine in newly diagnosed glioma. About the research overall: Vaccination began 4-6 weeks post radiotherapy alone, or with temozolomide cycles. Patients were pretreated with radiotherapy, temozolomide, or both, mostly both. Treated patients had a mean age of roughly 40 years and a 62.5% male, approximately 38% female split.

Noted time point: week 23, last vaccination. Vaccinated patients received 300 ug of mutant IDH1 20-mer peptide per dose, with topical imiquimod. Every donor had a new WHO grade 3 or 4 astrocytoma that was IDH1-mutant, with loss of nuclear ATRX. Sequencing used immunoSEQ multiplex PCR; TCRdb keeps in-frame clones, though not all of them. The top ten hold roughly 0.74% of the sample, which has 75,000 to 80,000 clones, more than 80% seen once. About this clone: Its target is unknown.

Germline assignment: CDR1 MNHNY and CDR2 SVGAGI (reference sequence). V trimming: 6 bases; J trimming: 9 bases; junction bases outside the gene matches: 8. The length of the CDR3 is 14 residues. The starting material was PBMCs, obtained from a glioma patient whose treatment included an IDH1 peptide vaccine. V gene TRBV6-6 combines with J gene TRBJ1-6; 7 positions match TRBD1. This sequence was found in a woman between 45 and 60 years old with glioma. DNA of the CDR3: TGTGCCAGCAGCATAGGGACAGTGCCTTCACCCCTCCACTTT. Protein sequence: CASSIGTVPSPLHF.